This is a list of T cell receptor beta chains from one sample in a study of shared clonotypes between healthy human individuals. Profiled with immunoSEQ multiplex PCR; TCRdb holds only in-frame clones, not every one. The profile shows around 600,000 clones, roughly 98% of them singletons. Sample: naive CD8+ T cells sorted from blood. The receptor source for this set is a man aged 25 to 40 in good health. The CDR3 runs from the conserved cysteine through the conserved F or W. D genes are given only for firm matches. Clone size, where shown, is once, few, many, or a class for clones that have expanded.

V gene: TRBV11-3; clone size: once; D gene: .; J gene: TRBJ2-2; CDR3 DNA: TGTGCCAGCAGCTTAGTAACAGGGAACACCGGGGAGCTGTTTTTT; CDR3 protein: CASSLVTGNTGELFF
V gene: TRBV5-6; clone size: .; D gene: .; J gene: TRBJ2-1; CDR3 DNA: TGTGCCAGCAGCTTGTTGTCCTCAAGCAATGAGCAGTTCTTC; CDR3 protein: CASSLLSSSNEQFF
V gene: TRBV6-5; clone size: .; D gene: .; J gene: TRBJ2-5; CDR3 DNA: TGTGCCAGCAGTTACTCGGCCCCTGGAGAGACCCAGTACTTC; CDR3 protein: CASSYSAPGETQYF
V gene: TRBV4-3; clone size: .; D gene: .; J gene: TRBJ2-7; CDR3 DNA: TGCGCCAGCAGCCCAGGGACGGAGAAAACCTACGAGCAGTACTTC; CDR3 protein: CASSPGTEKTYEQYF
V gene: TRBV4-3; clone size: few; D gene: .; J gene: TRBJ2-7; CDR3 DNA: TGCGCCAGCAGCCAAGAGTCGTGGGGGGGGACATCGGGAGAGCAGTACTTC; CDR3 protein: CASSQESWGGTSGEQYF
V gene: TRBV5-1; clone size: .; D gene: .; J gene: TRBJ1-1; CDR3 DNA: TGCGCCAGCAATACGAACACTGAAGCTTTCTTT; CDR3 protein: CASNTNTEAFF
V gene: TRBV4-1; clone size: few; D gene: TRBD2; J gene: TRBJ2-7; CDR3 DNA: TGCGCCAGCAGCGTGACTAGCATCTCCTACGAGCAGTACTTC; CDR3 protein: CASSVTSISYEQYF
V gene: TRBV4-3; clone size: .; D gene: .; J gene: TRBJ1-2; CDR3 DNA: TGCGCCAGCAGCCGCGCGGTGGACAATGTTCTCGACACAGCTAACTATGGCTACACCTTC; CDR3 protein: CASSRAVDNVLDTANYGYTF
V gene: TRBV7-6; clone size: once; D gene: TRBD2; J gene: TRBJ2-1; CDR3 DNA: TGTGCCAGCAGCTTAGAGCGGGACTACAATGAGCAGTTCTTC; CDR3 protein: CASSLERDYNEQFF
V gene: TRBV28; clone size: .; D gene: TRBD2; J gene: TRBJ2-1; CDR3 DNA: TGTGCCAGCATGAGTGCGGGAGGGGGGAATGAGCAGTTCTTC; CDR3 protein: CASMSAGGGNEQFF
V gene: TRBV2; clone size: .; D gene: .; J gene: TRBJ2-7; CDR3 DNA: TGTGCCACCTACGGGATCTCCTACGAGCAGTACTTC; CDR3 protein: CATYGISYEQYF
V gene: TRBV9; clone size: .; D gene: TRBD2; J gene: TRBJ2-1; CDR3 DNA: TGTGCCAGCAGCGTAGGATCGGGACTAGCGGACAATGAGCAGTTCTTC; CDR3 protein: CASSVGSGLADNEQFF
V gene: TRBV13; clone size: .; D gene: .; J gene: TRBJ1-1; CDR3 DNA: TGTGCCAGCAGCCCCTGGGATGGGGGTGAAGCTTTCTTT; CDR3 protein: CASSPWDGGEAFF
V gene: TRBV19; clone size: .; D gene: TRBD2; J gene: TRBJ2-7; CDR3 DNA: TGTGCCAGTAGTAAAGGGACTAGCGGTATGTTTATCGAGCAGTACTTC; CDR3 protein: CASSKGTSGMFIEQYF
V gene: TRBV15; clone size: once; D gene: TRBD2; J gene: TRBJ2-7; CDR3 DNA: TGTGCCACCAGCGGAAGCGGGATTCGGGAGGAGCAGTACTTC; CDR3 protein: CATSGSGIREEQYF
V gene: TRBV30; clone size: .; D gene: .; J gene: TRBJ2-1; CDR3 DNA: TGTGCCTGGAGTGACTACAGCAATGAGCAGTTCTTC; CDR3 protein: CAWSDYSNEQFF
V gene: TRBV4-2; clone size: .; D gene: TRBD2; J gene: TRBJ2-7; CDR3 DNA: TGTGCCAGCAGCCCCGGGACTAGCGGGTACGAGCAGTACTTC; CDR3 protein: CASSPGTSGYEQYF
V gene: TRBV2; clone size: .; D gene: .; J gene: TRBJ2-1; CDR3 DNA: TGTGCCAGCAGTGATGGGCGGGTGGAGCAGTTCTTC; CDR3 protein: CASSDGRVEQFF
V gene: TRBV7-9; clone size: .; D gene: .; J gene: TRBJ2-7; CDR3 DNA: TGTGCCAGCAGCTTAGCCCCGAGGGCCTTTTACGAGCAGTACTTC; CDR3 protein: CASSLAPRAFYEQYF
V gene: TRBV7-3; clone size: .; D gene: .; J gene: TRBJ2-7; CDR3 DNA: TGTGCCAGCAGCCAGGACTCCATGTCCGGCGAGCAGTACTTC; CDR3 protein: CASSQDSMSGEQYF
V gene: TRBV29-1; clone size: .; D gene: TRBD1; J gene: TRBJ1-2; CDR3 DNA: TGCAGCGCCAAAGGGACAGGGGTTAACTATGGCTACACCTTC; CDR3 protein: CSAKGTGVNYGYTF
V gene: TRBV19; clone size: .; D gene: .; J gene: TRBJ2-1; CDR3 DNA: TGTGCCAGTAGGAGCTTTACTCAGTTCTTC; CDR3 protein: CASRSFTQFF
V gene: TRBV14; clone size: .; D gene: .; J gene: TRBJ2-7; CDR3 DNA: TGTGCCAGCAGCCAAGGGCTCTACGAGCAGTACTTC; CDR3 protein: CASSQGLYEQYF
V gene: TRBV15; clone size: once; D gene: TRBD2; J gene: TRBJ2-1; CDR3 DNA: TGTGCCACCATGATGACTAGCGGGAGTTACGAGCAGTTCTTC; CDR3 protein: CATMMTSGSYEQFF
V gene: TRBV5-6; clone size: .; D gene: .; J gene: TRBJ2-7; CDR3 DNA: TGTGCCAGCAGCTTGGTTCCTAGAACCTACGAGCAGTACTTC; CDR3 protein: CASSLVPRTYEQYF
V gene: TRBV4-3; clone size: once; D gene: .; J gene: TRBJ1-4; CDR3 DNA: TGCGCCAGCAGCCAAGATTGGGCTGGGGTTGAAAAACTGTTTTTT; CDR3 protein: CASSQDWAGVEKLFF
V gene: TRBV11-3; clone size: .; D gene: .; J gene: TRBJ2-3; CDR3 DNA: TGTGCCAGCAGTCCCCAGAGCACAGATACGCAGTATTTT; CDR3 protein: CASSPQSTDTQYF
V gene: TRBV7-6; clone size: .; D gene: TRBD2; J gene: TRBJ2-1; CDR3 DNA: TGTGCCAGCAGCCTTGGACTAGCGGGAGCCAACTCCTACAATGAGCAGTTCTTC; CDR3 protein: CASSLGLAGANSYNEQFF
V gene: TRBV15; clone size: once; D gene: TRBD2; J gene: TRBJ2-1; CDR3 DNA: TGTGCCACCAGCAGAGATCCGGCGGGAGGGCCCAATGAGCAGTTCTTC; CDR3 protein: CATSRDPAGGPNEQFF
V gene: TRBV5-6; clone size: once; D gene: .; J gene: TRBJ2-1; CDR3 DNA: TGTGCCAGCAGCTTGCTGACTAGTGATATCAATGAGCAGTTCTTC; CDR3 protein: CASSLLTSDINEQFF
V gene: TRBV20-1; clone size: .; D gene: .; J gene: TRBJ2-7; CDR3 DNA: TGCAGCGCGGGACAGTTCGAGCAGTACTTC; CDR3 protein: CSAGQFEQYF
V gene: TRBV18; clone size: once; D gene: TRBD2; J gene: TRBJ2-6; CDR3 DNA: TGTGCCAGCTCACCACCGGGACTAGCGGGCTCTGGGGCCAACGTCCTGACTTTC; CDR3 protein: CASSPPGLAGSGANVLTF
V gene: TRBV18; clone size: .; D gene: TRBD2; J gene: TRBJ2-1; CDR3 DNA: TGTGCCAGCTCACCGAGCGGGGGCTCCTACAATGAGCAGTTCTTC; CDR3 protein: CASSPSGGSYNEQFF
V gene: TRBV5-4; clone size: .; D gene: TRBD1; J gene: TRBJ2-3; CDR3 DNA: TGTGCCAGCAGCTTGTATTTGACAGGGGGCACAGATACGCAGTATTTT; CDR3 protein: CASSLYLTGGTDTQYF
V gene: TRBV7-7; clone size: .; D gene: .; J gene: TRBJ1-1; CDR3 DNA: TGTGCTAGCAGCTTAGCGCAAGGCACTGAAGCTTTCTTT; CDR3 protein: CASSLAQGTEAFF
V gene: TRBV7-9; clone size: few; D gene: .; J gene: TRBJ1-1; CDR3 DNA: TGTGCCAGCAGGCAGACGGCTGAAGCTTTCTTT; CDR3 protein: CASRQTAEAFF
V gene: TRBV7-9; clone size: .; D gene: .; J gene: TRBJ2-1; CDR3 DNA: TGTGCCAGCAGCTTAGAGGGGGGGAAGTACAATGAGCAGTTCTTC; CDR3 protein: CASSLEGGKYNEQFF
V gene: TRBV7-9; clone size: .; D gene: .; J gene: TRBJ1-1; CDR3 DNA: TGTGCCAGCAGCCTCCCCTGGCGGGAGAACTATGAAGCTTTCTTT; CDR3 protein: CASSLPWRENYEAFF
V gene: TRBV7-8; clone size: .; D gene: .; J gene: TRBJ2-3; CDR3 DNA: TGTGCCAGCAGCTTATATTGGTGGTCAACTGGGAACCCCGGCACAGATACGCAGTATTTT; CDR3 protein: CASSLYWWSTGNPGTDTQYF
V gene: TRBV18; clone size: .; D gene: TRBD1; J gene: TRBJ2-4; CDR3 DNA: TGTGCCAGCTCGCCTAGTCCGGGACAGGGGATTGACATTCAGTACTTC; CDR3 protein: CASSPSPGQGIDIQYF
V gene: TRBV6-1; clone size: .; D gene: .; J gene: TRBJ2-1; CDR3 DNA: TGTGCCAGCAGTCCGGAGGACCTCCGGAACAATGAGCAGTTCTTC; CDR3 protein: CASSPEDLRNNEQFF
V gene: TRBV5-1; clone size: .; D gene: TRBD1; J gene: TRBJ2-1; CDR3 DNA: TGCGCCAGCAGCTTGTTAGGGACAGGCCAGCCCCGTAGTTCCTACAATGAGCAGTTCTTC; CDR3 protein: CASSLLGTGQPRSSYNEQFF
V gene: TRBV7-9; clone size: .; D gene: TRBD2; J gene: TRBJ2-7; CDR3 DNA: TGTGCCTTATCCGACGGGGGACTAGCGGAATCCTACGAGCAGTACTTC; CDR3 protein: CALSDGGLAESYEQYF
V gene: TRBV5-1; clone size: .; D gene: .; J gene: TRBJ2-5; CDR3 DNA: TGCGCCAGCAGCAAGGAAGGGCCACCTCAAGAGACCCAGTACTTC; CDR3 protein: CASSKEGPPQETQYF